The 31 T cell receptor beta chains listed next were all sequenced from one sample in a study of cytomegalovirus exposure and HLA in healthy donors. TCRdb's copy holds only in-frame clones and misses some; the assay was immunoSEQ multiplex PCR. The sample yields around 69,000 clones, roughly 95% seen once. The sample was PBMCs. The receptor set was obtained from a woman in her late teens or twenties in good health and CMV-seropositive.

The rearrangement joins TRBV7-6 to TRBJ2-5; 7 bases are shared with TRBD2. The CDR3 is 17 amino acids. The germline CDR1 and CDR2 sequences are SGHVS and FNYEAQ. With V trimmed by 2 bases and J by 0 bases, 9 bases remained unmatched. Here the CDR3 DNA reads TGTGCCAGCAGCTTAAGTGGGGTTGGGGGGGACCAAGAGACCCAGTACTTC. Its translation is CASSLSGVGGDQETQYF.

The chain combines TRBV2 with TRBJ1-1; 8 bases fit TRBD1. Per the germline V gene, CDR1 is SNHLY and CDR2 is FYNNEI. Germline trimming cut 6 bases from V and 1 base from J; bases unmatched to any gene: 7. This CDR3 is 15 amino acids long. CDR3 residues: CASRYTGTGNTEAFF. CDR3 coding DNA: TGTGCCAGCAGGTACACCGGGACAGGGAACACTGAAGCTTTCTTT.

The chain has TRBV6-5 and TRBJ1-5, with 7 bases that match TRBD1. CDR3 length: 16 amino acids. Germline V CDR1 and CDR2: MNHEY, SVGAGI. Unmatched junction bases numbered 4, after V lost 2 bases and J lost 0 bases. The CDR3 spells CASSYLGQISNQPQHF. In DNA form, the CDR3 reads TGTGCCAGCAGTTACCTGGGACAGATTAGCAATCAGCCCCAGCATTTT.

The V and J genes are TRBV28 and TRBJ2-3; TRBD2 aligns across 10 bases. This CDR3 is 15 amino acids long. The V gene's germline CDR1 is MDHEN and CDR2 SYDVKM. With V trimmed by 6 bases and J by 4 bases, 7 bases remained unmatched. CDR3 sequence: CASSQGLAISDTQYF. The CDR3 bases are TGTGCCAGCAGCCAGGGACTAGCGATCTCAGATACGCAGTATTTT.

The chain links TRBV7-2 to TRBJ2-1, with 7 bases matching TRBD2. J lost 15 bases, V lost 1 base, and 9 bases had no gene match. CDR3 length: 13 amino acids. Germline CDR1 and CDR2: SGHTA and FQGNSA. DNA for the CDR3: TGTGCCAGCAGCTTAGTGGTGGGAGGGGTGTCGTTCTTC. Protein sequence: CASSLVVGGVSFF. The entire variable domain, with the rest obtained from reference TRBV7-2 and TRBJ2-1, is as follows: GAGVSQSPSNKVTEKGKDVELRCDPISGHTALYWYRQSLGQGLEFLIYFQGNSAPDKSGLPSDRFSAERTGGSVSTLTIQRTQQEDSAVYLCASSLVVGGVSFFGPGTRLTVL.

This rearrangement joins TRBV4-1 to TRBJ2-7; possibly TRBD2 for D (5 bases). V was cut by 4 bases and J by 2 bases, with 6 bases left in between. CDR3 size: 12 residues. Germline CDR1 and CDR2: MGHRA and YSYEKL. The CDR3 DNA is TGCGCCAGCAGCCGGACTCCCTACGAGCAGTACTTC. Protein product: CASSRTPYEQYF.

DNA of the CDR3: TGCGCCAGCAGCCCGGAGGGCGGGGGGAACACTGAAGCTTTCTTT. It codes for CASSPEGGGNTEAFF. The chain joins TRBV5-1 to TRBJ1-1; possible D gene TRBD1, 5 bases. The germline V gene has CDR1 SGHRS and CDR2 YFSETQ. The CDR3 totals 15 residues. V shed 4 bases and J shed 1 base, with 14 bases lying between them. The variable domain in full, with the rest retrieved from reference TRBV5-1 and TRBJ1-1, is KAGVTQTPRYLIKTRGQQVTLSCSPISGHRSVSWYQQTPGQGLQFLFEYFSETQRNKGNFPGRFSGRQFSNSRSEMNVSTLELGDSALYLCASSPEGGGNTEAFFGQGTRLTVV.

The chain uses TRBV28 and TRBJ1-1; D is possibly TRBD1 (5 bases). Trimming left V 7 bases short and J 6 bases short, with 18 bases between. There are 14 residues in the CDR3. Germline assignment: CDR1 MDHEN and CDR2 SYDVKM. The CDR3 DNA follows: TGTGCCAGCAAAAGCAGACAGCCTACACCTGAAGCTTTCTTT. Amino acid sequence: CASKSRQPTPEAFF.

The V gene is TRBV4-3, the J gene TRBJ2-5; 8 bases fit TRBD1. The germline V gene encodes CDR1 LGHNA and CDR2 YSLEER. V dropped 0 bases and J dropped 5; count of bases not matched to a gene: 8. The CDR3 totals 16 residues. The CDR3: CASSQDRPGGGETQYF. The CDR3 DNA follows: TGCGCCAGCAGCCAAGATCGCCCAGGGGGCGGTGAGACCCAGTACTTC.

This chain joins TRBV27 and TRBJ2-1; D is unresolved. The CDR3 runs to 11 residues. Germline assignment: CDR1 MNHEY and CDR2 SMNVEV (reference sequence). Trimming took off 7 bases at V and 7 bases at J, with 8 bases between the two ends. This CDR3 reads CASKERNEQFF. The CDR3 DNA follows: TGTGCCAGCAAGGAGCGAAATGAGCAGTTCTTC.

This clone was observed a single time. The V and J genes are TRBV28 and TRBJ2-1; 11 bases agree with TRBD2. The CDR3 has 15 residues. Germline-derived CDR1 and CDR2 are MDHEN and SYDVKM. Trimming at V came to 1 base and at J to 4 bases, leaving 0 bases not matched to a gene. This CDR3 reads CASSLLAGGYNEQFF. CDR3 nucleotides: TGTGCCAGCAGTTTATTAGCGGGGGGGTACAATGAGCAGTTCTTC.

The chain combines TRBV7-2 with TRBJ2-5; 7 positions agree with TRBD1. V lost 0 bases, J lost 4 bases, and 5 bases stayed unmatched. This CDR3 spans 15 amino acids. Germline V gene lookup returns CDR1 SGHTA and CDR2 FQGNSA. As DNA, the CDR3 is TGTGCCAGCAGCTTAGCGGGAACAGGGGCAGAGACCCAGTACTTC. Residues: CASSLAGTGAETQYF.

The chain has TRBV18 and TRBJ1-2, with D uncertain. The germline gives CDR1 KGHSH, CDR2 LQKENI. The CDR3 is made up of 12 amino acids. The V end was cut by 3 bases, the J end by 8 bases, with 10 bases between. The CDR3 DNA reads as TGTGCCAGCTCACCCCCTATAAAAGGCTACACCTTC. It yields the protein CASSPPIKGYTF.

A single count supports this clone. This chain uses TRBV4-2 with TRBJ1-4; TRBD1 agrees at 7 bases. CDR1 and CDR2 (germline): LGHNA, YNFKEQ. This CDR3 has 16 amino acids. V trimming: 6 bases; J trimming: 0 bases; junction bases outside the gene matches: 7. CDR3 DNA sequence: TGTGCCAGCAGAACCGGGACAGACTCAACTAATGAAAAACTGTTTTTT. This codes for CASRTGTDSTNEKLFF.

This chain links TRBV10-2 with TRBJ2-3; possibly TRBD2 for D (5 bases). Germline lookup yields CDR1 WSHSY and CDR2 SAAADI. The V and J ends lost 4 bases and 1 base respectively, with 15 bases between them. The CDR3 has 16 amino acids. The CDR3: CASSGLAGEGTDTQYF. The CDR3 DNA reads as TGCGCCAGCAGTGGTTTGGCGGGTGAGGGCACAGATACGCAGTATTTT.

This sequence joins TRBV7-9 and TRBJ2-7, with D tentatively TRBD1 (6 bases). V lost 5 bases, J lost 4 bases, and 21 bases lay in between. Per germline, CDR1 SEHNR and CDR2 FQNEAQ (reference sequence). This CDR3 contains 16 residues. The CDR3 here is CASSLHRDINPYEQYF. The CDR3 nucleotides read TGTGCCAGCAGCCTACACCGGGACATCAACCCGTACGAGCAGTACTTC.

A single count supports this clone. The chain combines TRBV29-1 with TRBJ2-4, with a weak D call TRBD2 (6 bases). CDR1 and CDR2 from the germline V gene are SQVTM and ANQGSEA. Trimming stripped 8 bases from V and 0 bases from J, with 20 bases between. The CDR3 covers 16 residues. The CDR3 sequence: CSPEVVLALAKNIQYF. The CDR3 DNA reads TGCAGCCCAGAGGTGGTGCTAGCGCTAGCCAAAAACATTCAGTACTTC.

As regards this clone: Other DNA sequences of this sample code for an identical CDR3. The chain carries TRBV11-2 and TRBJ2-3; maybe TRBD2 (6 bases). The ends were cut back, 3 bases at V and 0 bases at J, with 10 bases in the middle. The CDR3 runs to 15 residues. Germline V gives CDR1 SGHAT, CDR2 FQNNGV. The CDR3 here is CASSFSGASTDTQYF. CDR3 bases: TGTGCCAGCAGCTTTAGCGGAGCTAGCACAGATACGCAGTATTTT.

The CDR3 protein is CASSLAPRGLYEQYF. The CDR3 bases are TGTGCCAGCAGCTTAGCGCCCAGGGGGCTTTACGAGCAGTACTTC. The chain carries TRBV7-9 and TRBJ2-7, with 8 nucleotides matching TRBD1. Germline CDR1 is SEHNR and CDR2 is FQNEAQ (reference sequence). The CDR3 loop spans 15 amino acids. Trimming took 0 bases from V and 4 from J; bases not matched to a gene: 5.

This CDR3 reads CASSPPRDTQYF. The CDR3 DNA follows: TGTGCCAGCAGTCCCCCTCGGGATACGCAGTATTTT. This chain links TRBV28 with TRBJ2-3, with unresolved D. This CDR3 has 12 residues. The germline V gene has CDR1 MDHEN and CDR2 SYDVKM. V was pared by 5 bases and J by 6 bases, with 9 bases between.

The chain uses TRBV7-2 and TRBJ2-7, with D tentatively TRBD2 (6 bases). This CDR3 contains 16 residues. Deletions cut 4 bases from V and 0 bases from J, with 16 bases between. Germline V lookup: CDR1 SGHTA, CDR2 FQGNSA. The CDR3 DNA reads as TGTGCCAGCAGCTCCCCGGGACTCCCAAGCTCCTACGAGCAGTACTTC. It is translated as CASSSPGLPSSYEQYF.

CDR3 region: CASSQGTWDTLSTEAFF. The CDR3 nucleotides are TGTGCCAGCAGCCAAGGGACCTGGGACACCTTGAGCACTGAAGCTTTCTTT. This chain links TRBV14 with TRBJ1-1, with TRBD1 as a possible D gene (6 bases). The V gene's germline CDR1 is SGHDN and CDR2 FVKESK. The V end was cut by 1 base, the J end by 4 bases, with 19 bases between. The CDR3 consists of 17 residues.

As DNA, the CDR3 is TGTGCCAGCAGTGATATACTAGCGGGGCCGCAAGAGACCCAGTACTTC. Its translation: CASSDILAGPQETQYF. The chain carries TRBV25-1 and TRBJ2-5; 10 bases are shared with TRBD2. The CDR3 spans 16 residues. Germline CDR1 and CDR2: MGHDK and SYGVNS. The junction had 6 bases not matched to a gene; V was cut back by 3 bases and J by 2 bases.

J is TRBJ2-1 and V is TRBV15, with no clear D. Trimming took off 8 bases at V and 0 bases at J, with 8 bases between the two ends. This CDR3 has 13 residues. Germline CDR1 is LNHNV and CDR2 is YYDKDF (reference sequence). The CDR3 bases are TGTGCCACCCGCCGGTTCTCCTACAATGAGCAGTTCTTC. Protein product: CATRRFSYNEQFF.

In this sample, this clone turned up once. The chain links TRBV29-1 to TRBJ2-1; 11 bases agree with TRBD2. The CDR3 consists of 16 residues. Germline assignment: CDR1 SQVTM and CDR2 ANQGSEA. V lost 3 bases and J lost 7; bases outside the gene matches: 11. CDR3 sequence reads: CSVDLKGLADRNEQFF. For the CDR3, the DNA is TGCAGCGTTGACCTTAAGGGACTAGCGGATAGGAATGAGCAGTTCTTC.

The chain has TRBV30 and TRBJ1-2; TRBD1 matches 8 bases. CDR3 length: 12 amino acids. The germline V gene has CDR1 GTSNPN and CDR2 SVGIG (reference sequence). The J segment lost 5 bases and the V segment lost 8 bases, leaving 7 bases of the junction unmatched. This CDR3 is CAGWTGLYGYTF. Written as DNA, the CDR3 is TGTGCCGGATGGACAGGGCTTTATGGCTACACCTTC.

This sequence joins TRBV2 and TRBJ2-2; D is perhaps TRBD2 (6 bases). Per germline, CDR1 SNHLY and CDR2 FYNNEI. The ends were cut back, 7 bases at V and 4 bases at J, with 13 bases in the middle. There are 14 residues in the CDR3. The CDR3 protein is CASKEGRPTGELFF. Written as DNA, the CDR3 is TGTGCCAGCAAGGAGGGGCGCCCCACCGGGGAGCTGTTTTTT.

The gene calls are TRBV9 and TRBJ2-7, with TRBD2 matching over 8 bases. The germline V gene has CDR1 SGDLS and CDR2 YYNGEE. V was pared by 4 bases and J by 0 bases, with 6 bases of the junction left unmatched. The CDR3 is 15 residues long. The CDR3 bases are TGTGCCAGCAGCCCCCACGGGACTAGCTCCTACGAGCAGTACTTC. As protein: CASSPHGTSSYEQYF.

The gene calls are TRBV28 and TRBJ2-5, with 12 bases identical to TRBD2. Germline lookup yields CDR1 MDHEN and CDR2 SYDVKM. This CDR3 has 15 amino acids. J lost 10 bases, V lost 6 bases, and 12 bases had no gene match. As DNA, the CDR3 is TGTGCCAGCAGCCCTGTACCGGGACTAGCGGGTCACCAGTACTTC. It specifies CASSPVPGLAGHQYF.

V and J are TRBV19 and TRBJ2-1; TRBD2 matches 12 bases. This CDR3 contains 15 residues. Trimming cost V 5 bases and J 4 bases; bases outside gene matches: 3. CDR1 and CDR2 from the germline V gene are LNHDA and SQIVND (reference sequence). The chain's CDR3 is CASSRTSGIYNEQFF. As DNA, the CDR3 is TGTGCCAGTAGTCGGACTAGCGGGATTTACAATGAGCAGTTCTTC. The variable domain in full, completed from reference TRBV19 and TRBJ2-1, reads DGGITQSPKYLFRKEGQNVTLSCEQNLNHDAMYWYRQDPGQGLRLIYYSQIVNDFQKGDIAEGYSVSREKKESFPLTVTSAQKNPTAFYLCASSRTSGIYNEQFFGPGTRLTVL.

The chain couples TRBV9 to TRBJ2-1; D might be TRBD1 (7 bases). The CDR3 is 15 amino acids. Germline CDR1 and CDR2: SGDLS and YYNGEE. V dropped 0 bases and J dropped 4 bases, with 11 bases sitting between them. CDR3 region: CASSVAQGGYNEQFF. The CDR3 DNA is TGTGCCAGCAGCGTAGCTCAGGGGGGATACAATGAGCAGTTCTTC.